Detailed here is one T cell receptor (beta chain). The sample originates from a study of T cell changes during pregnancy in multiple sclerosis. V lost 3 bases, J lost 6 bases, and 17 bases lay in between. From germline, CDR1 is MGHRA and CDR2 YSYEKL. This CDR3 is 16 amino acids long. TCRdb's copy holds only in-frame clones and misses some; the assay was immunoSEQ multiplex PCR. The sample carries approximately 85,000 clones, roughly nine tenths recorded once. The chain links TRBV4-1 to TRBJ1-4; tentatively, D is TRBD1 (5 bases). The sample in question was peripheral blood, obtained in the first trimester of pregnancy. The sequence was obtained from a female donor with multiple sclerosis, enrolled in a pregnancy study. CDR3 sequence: CASSHFFGGEDEKLFF. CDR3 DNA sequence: TGCGCCAGCAGCCACTTCTTTGGGGGGGAGGATGAAAAACTGTTTTTT.